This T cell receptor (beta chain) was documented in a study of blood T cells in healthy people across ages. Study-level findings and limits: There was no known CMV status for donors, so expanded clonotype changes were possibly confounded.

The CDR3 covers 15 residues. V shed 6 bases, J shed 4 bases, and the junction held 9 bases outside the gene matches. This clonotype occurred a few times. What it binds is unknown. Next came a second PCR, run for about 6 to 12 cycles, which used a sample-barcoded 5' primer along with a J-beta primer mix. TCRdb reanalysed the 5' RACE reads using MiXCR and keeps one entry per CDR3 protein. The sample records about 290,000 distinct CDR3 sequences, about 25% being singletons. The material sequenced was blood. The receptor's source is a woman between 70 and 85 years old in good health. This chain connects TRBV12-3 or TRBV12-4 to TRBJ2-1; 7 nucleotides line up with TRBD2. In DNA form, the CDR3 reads TGTGCCAGCAGACCCCCTAGCGGACTATACAATGAGCAGTTCTTC. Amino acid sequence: CASRPPSGLYNEQFF.